The present T cell receptor (beta chain) was sequenced within a study of cytomegalovirus exposure and HLA in healthy donors. PCR employed 60 Vbeta and 13 Jbeta primers. Here immunoSEQ multiplex PCR was the method, and the copy in TCRdb shows in-frame clones only, minus some. This sample carries 120,000 or so clones, 80% of them seen once, and the ten largest clones take about 8.9%. Points on this clone: Its antigen is unknown.

Findings and limits, study-wide: More clonal expansion characterized HLA-associated TCR beta chains than equally common others in a later analysis.

V was cut by 0 bases and J by 1 base, with 10 bases left in between. Germline V gives CDR1 SGDLS, CDR2 YYNGEE. The CDR3 is 15 amino acids. The V gene is TRBV9, the J gene TRBJ1-1; TRBD1 is a possible D gene (6 bases). The source material was PBMCs. This TCR derives from a man aged 25 to 45 in good health and CMV-seropositive. CDR3 nucleotide sequence: TGTGCCAGCAGCGTAGTCGGACAGAGGAACACTGAAGCTTTCTTT. This encodes CASSVVGQRNTEAFF.